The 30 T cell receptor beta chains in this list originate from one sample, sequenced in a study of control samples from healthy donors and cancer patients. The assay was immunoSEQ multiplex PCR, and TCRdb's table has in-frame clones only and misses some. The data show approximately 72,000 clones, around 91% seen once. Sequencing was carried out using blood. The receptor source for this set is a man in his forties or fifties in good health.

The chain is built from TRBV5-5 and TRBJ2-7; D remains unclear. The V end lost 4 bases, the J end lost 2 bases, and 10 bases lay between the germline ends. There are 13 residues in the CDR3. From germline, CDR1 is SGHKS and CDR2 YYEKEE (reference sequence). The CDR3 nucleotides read TGTGCCAGCAGCGTCTCACCGCCCTACGAGCAGTACTTC. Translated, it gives CASSVSPPYEQYF.

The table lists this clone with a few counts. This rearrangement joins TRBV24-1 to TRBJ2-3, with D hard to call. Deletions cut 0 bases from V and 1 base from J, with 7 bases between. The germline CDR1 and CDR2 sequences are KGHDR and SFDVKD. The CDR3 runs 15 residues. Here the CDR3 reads CATSDLFRGTDTQYF. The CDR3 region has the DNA TGTGCCACCAGTGATTTGTTCCGCGGCACAGATACGCAGTATTTT.

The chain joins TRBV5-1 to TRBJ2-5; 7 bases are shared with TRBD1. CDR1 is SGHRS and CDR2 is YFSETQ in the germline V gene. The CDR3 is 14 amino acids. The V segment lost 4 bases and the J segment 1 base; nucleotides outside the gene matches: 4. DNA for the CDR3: TGCGCCAGCAGCAACGACAGGGTCCAAGAGACCCAGTACTTC. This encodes CASSNDRVQETQYF.

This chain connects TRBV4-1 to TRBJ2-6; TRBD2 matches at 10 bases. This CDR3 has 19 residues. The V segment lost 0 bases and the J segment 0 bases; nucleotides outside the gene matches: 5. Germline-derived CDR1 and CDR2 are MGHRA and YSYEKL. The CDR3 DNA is TGCGCCAGCAGCCAAGAGTGGGCTAGCGGGGGCTCTGGGGCCAACGTCCTGACTTTC. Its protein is CASSQEWASGGSGANVLTF.

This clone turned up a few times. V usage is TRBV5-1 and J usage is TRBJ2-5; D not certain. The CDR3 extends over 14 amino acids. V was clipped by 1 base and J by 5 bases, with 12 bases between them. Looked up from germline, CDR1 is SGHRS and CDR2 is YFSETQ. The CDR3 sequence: CASSLLPDKETQYF. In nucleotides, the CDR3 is TGCGCCAGCAGCTTGCTCCCTGATAAGGAGACCCAGTACTTC.

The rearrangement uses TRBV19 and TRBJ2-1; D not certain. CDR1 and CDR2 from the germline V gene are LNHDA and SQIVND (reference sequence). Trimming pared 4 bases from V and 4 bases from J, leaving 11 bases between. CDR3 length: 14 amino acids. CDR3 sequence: CASSTNIPYNEQFF. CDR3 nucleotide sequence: TGTGCCAGTAGTACAAATATTCCATACAATGAGCAGTTCTTC.

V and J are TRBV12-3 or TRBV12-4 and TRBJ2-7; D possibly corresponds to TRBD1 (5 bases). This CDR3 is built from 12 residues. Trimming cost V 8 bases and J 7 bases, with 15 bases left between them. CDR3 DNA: TGTGCCAGCGGTCCCAGGGTGGATGAGCAGTACTTC. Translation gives CASGPRVDEQYF.

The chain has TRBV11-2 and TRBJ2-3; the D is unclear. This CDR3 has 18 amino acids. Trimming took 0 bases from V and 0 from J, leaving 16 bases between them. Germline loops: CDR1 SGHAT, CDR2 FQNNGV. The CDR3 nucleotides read TGTGCCAGCAGCTTAGATCCACTTGCGCGGCTTAGCACAGATACGCAGTATTTT. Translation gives CASSLDPLARLSTDTQYF.

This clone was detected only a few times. The CDR3, as DNA: TGTGCCAGCAGCCAAGCTACCCGTCCTCAGTTCTTC. Translated: CASSQATRPQFF. The J gene is TRBJ2-1, the V gene TRBV3-1 (or the pseudogene TRBV3-2); no definite D call. V lost 1 base, J lost 13 bases, and 11 bases lay in between. Germline V lookup: CDR1 LGHDT, CDR2 YNNKEL (reference sequence). CDR3 length: 12 amino acids.

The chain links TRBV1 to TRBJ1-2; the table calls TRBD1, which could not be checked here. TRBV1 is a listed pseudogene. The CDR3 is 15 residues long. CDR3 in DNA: TGCACCAGCAGCCAAGATCTGGGGGCTTTAGATGGCTACACCTTC. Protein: CTSSQDLGALDGYTF.

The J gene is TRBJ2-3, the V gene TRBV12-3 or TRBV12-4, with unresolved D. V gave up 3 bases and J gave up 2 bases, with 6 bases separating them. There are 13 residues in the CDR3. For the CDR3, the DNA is TGTGCCAGCAGTTTGGGCCACACAGATACGCAGTATTTT. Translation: CASSLGHTDTQYF.

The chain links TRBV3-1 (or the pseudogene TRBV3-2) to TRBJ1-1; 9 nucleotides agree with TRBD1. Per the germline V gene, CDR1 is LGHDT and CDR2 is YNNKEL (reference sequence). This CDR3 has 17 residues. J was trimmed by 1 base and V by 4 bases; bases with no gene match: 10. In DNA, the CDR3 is TGTGCCAGCAGCCCTACATGGGGACAGGGTGAGAACACTGAAGCTTTCTTT. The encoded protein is CASSPTWGQGENTEAFF.

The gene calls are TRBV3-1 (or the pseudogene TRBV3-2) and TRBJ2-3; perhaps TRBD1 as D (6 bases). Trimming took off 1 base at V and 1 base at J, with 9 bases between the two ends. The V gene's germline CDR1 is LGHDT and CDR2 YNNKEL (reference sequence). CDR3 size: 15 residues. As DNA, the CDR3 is TGTGCCAGCAGCCAAGGGGACATGGGCACAGATACGCAGTATTTT. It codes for CASSQGDMGTDTQYF.

This chain's CDR3 is CASSGAGTQPQYF. The CDR3 bases are TGTGCCAGCAGCGGGGCCGGGACCCAACCCCAGTACTTC. This chain links TRBV7-3 with TRBJ2-5; D may correspond to TRBD1 or TRBD2 (5 bases each). CDR1 SGHTA and CDR2 FQGTGA come from the germline V gene. Trimming cost V 5 bases and J 9 bases, with 16 bases left between them. This CDR3 contains 13 residues.

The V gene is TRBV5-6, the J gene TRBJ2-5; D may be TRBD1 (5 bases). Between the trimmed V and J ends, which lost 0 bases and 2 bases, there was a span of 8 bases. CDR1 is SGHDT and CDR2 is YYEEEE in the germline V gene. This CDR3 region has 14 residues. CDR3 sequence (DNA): TGTGCCAGCAGCTTGGCAGGGCTACAAGAGACCCAGTACTTC. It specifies CASSLAGLQETQYF.

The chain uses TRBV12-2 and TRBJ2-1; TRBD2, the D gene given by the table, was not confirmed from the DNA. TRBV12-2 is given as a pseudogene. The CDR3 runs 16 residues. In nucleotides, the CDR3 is TGTGCAAGTCGCCCCAACGAGGGCCGGGAATACAATGAGCAGTTCTTC. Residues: CASRPNEGREYNEQFF.

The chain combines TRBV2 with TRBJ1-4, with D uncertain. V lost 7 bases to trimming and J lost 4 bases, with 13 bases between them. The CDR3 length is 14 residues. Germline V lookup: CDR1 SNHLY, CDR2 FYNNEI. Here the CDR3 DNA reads TGTGCCAGCAAGGGAGACATTTTTAATGAAAAACTGTTTTTT. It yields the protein CASKGDIFNEKLFF. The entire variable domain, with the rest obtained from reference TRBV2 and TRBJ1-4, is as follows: EPEVTQTPSHQVTQMGQEVILRCVPISNHLYFYWYRQILGQKVEFLVSFYNNEISEKSEIFDDQFSVERPDGSNFTLKIRSTKLEDSAMYFCASKGDIFNEKLFFGSGTQLSVL.

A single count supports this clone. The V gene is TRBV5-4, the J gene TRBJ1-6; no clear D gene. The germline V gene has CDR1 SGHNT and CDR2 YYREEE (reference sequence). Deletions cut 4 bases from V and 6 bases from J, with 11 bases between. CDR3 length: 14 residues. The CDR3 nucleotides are TGTGCCAGCAGCCCGTGGGGAACTAATTCACCCCTCCACTTT. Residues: CASSPWGTNSPLHF.

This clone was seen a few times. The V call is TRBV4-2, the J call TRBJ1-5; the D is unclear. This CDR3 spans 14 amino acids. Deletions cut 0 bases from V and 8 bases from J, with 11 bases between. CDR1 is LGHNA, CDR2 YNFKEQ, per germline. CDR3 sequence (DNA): TGTGCCAGCAGCCAAGACAGGACGGGCAAGCCCCAGCATTTT. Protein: CASSQDRTGKPQHF.

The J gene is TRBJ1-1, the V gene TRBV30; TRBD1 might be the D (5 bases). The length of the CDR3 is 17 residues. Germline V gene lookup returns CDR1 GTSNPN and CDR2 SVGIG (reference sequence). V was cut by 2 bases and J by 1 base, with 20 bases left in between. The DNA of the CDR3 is TGTGCCTGGAGTTCTAAGGCGGCAGGGAAGGGGAACACTGAAGCTTTCTTT. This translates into CAWSSKAAGKGNTEAFF.

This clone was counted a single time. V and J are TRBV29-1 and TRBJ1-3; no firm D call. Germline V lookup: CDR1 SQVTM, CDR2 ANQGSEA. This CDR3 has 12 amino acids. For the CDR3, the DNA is TGCAGTGTCCTCGTGGGAGGAAACACCATATATTTT. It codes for CSVLVGGNTIYF.

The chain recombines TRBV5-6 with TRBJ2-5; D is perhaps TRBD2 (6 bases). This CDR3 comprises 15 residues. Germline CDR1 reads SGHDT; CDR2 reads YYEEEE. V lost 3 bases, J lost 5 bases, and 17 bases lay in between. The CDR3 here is CASSSGTAGWETQYF. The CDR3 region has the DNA TGTGCCAGCAGCTCCGGGACTGCTGGTTGGGAGACCCAGTACTTC.

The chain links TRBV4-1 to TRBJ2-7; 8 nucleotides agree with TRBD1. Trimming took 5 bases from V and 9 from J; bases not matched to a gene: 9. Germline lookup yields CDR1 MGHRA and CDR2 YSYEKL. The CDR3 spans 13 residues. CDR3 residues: CASSAGQGSWQYF. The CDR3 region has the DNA TGCGCCAGCAGCGCAGGACAGGGTTCGTGGCAGTACTTC.

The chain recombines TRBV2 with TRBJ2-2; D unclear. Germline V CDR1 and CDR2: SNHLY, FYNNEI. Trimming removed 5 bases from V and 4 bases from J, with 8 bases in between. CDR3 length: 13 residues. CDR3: CASSPTFTGELFF. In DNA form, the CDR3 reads TGTGCCAGCAGTCCTACCTTCACCGGGGAGCTGTTTTTT.

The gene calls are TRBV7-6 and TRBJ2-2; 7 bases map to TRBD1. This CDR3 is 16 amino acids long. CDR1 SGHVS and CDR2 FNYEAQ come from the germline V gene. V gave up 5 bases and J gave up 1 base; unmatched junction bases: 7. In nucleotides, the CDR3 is TGTGCCAGCAGCCCAATACAGGGGCTGAACACCGGGGAGCTGTTTTTT. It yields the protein CASSPIQGLNTGELFF.

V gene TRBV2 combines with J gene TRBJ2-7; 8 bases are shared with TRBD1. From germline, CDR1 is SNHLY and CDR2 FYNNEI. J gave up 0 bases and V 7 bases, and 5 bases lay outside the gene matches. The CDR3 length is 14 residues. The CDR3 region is CASTWDRSSYEQYF. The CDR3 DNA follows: TGTGCCAGCACGTGGGACAGGAGCTCCTACGAGCAGTACTTC.

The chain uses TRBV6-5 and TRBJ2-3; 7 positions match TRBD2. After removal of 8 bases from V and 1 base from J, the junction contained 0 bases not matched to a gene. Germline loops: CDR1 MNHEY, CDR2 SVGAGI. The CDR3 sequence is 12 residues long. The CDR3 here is CASLAGTDTQYF. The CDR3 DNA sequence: TGTGCCAGCCTAGCGGGCACAGATACGCAGTATTTT.

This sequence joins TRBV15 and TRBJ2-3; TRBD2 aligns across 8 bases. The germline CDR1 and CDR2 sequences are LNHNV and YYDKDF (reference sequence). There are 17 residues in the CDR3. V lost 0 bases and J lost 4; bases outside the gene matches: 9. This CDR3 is CATSRDLLAGGPDTQYF. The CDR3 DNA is TGTGCCACCAGCAGAGATCTACTCGCGGGGGGACCAGATACGCAGTATTTT.

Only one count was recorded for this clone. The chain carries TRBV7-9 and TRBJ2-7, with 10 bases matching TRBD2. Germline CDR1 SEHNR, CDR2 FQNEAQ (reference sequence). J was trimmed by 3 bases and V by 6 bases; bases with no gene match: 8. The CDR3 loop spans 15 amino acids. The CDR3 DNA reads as TGTGCCAGCAGTCTTGGACTAGCGGCAATCTACGAGCAGTACTTC. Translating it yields CASSLGLAAIYEQYF.

The CDR3 nucleotides read TGTGCCAGCAGCTTCATATCAATAGAGAACACTGAAGCTTTCTTT. It specifies CASSFISIENTEAFF. The genes are TRBV13 and TRBJ1-1; D not certain. The CDR3 totals 15 residues. The germline gives CDR1 PRHDT, CDR2 FYEKMQ (reference sequence). V lost 3 bases and J lost 1, with 12 bases in between.